This T cell receptor (beta chain) was retrieved from a study of T cells expressing NK-cell markers. Study details: According to the study, TCR beta repertoires originated from sorted CD3+CD56+NKG2C+, CD3+CD56+NKG2C- and CD3+CD56-NKG2C+ T cells. Out of eight donors sequenced, seven tested HCMV-seropositive and the remaining one seronegative.

Template switching by 5'RACE with UMIs generated the TCR beta cDNA. TCRdb reanalyzed the 5' RACE reads and collapses them to one entry per CDR3 protein, without DNA. This listing includes about 440,000 distinct CDR3 sequences. The CDR3 covers 13 residues. CDR1 is LNHDA and CDR2 is SQIVND in the germline V gene (reference sequence). Material for sequencing was blood T cells: a sorted CD56 or NKG2C T cell subset, CD4+ or CD8+ T cells, or bulk PBMC T cells (not recorded which). The chain couples TRBV19 to TRBJ2-1; TCRdb selects TRBD2, and the lack of DNA leaves this call unchecked. This TCR derives from a woman aged 18 to 75 in good health. The CDR3 here is CASGGLAYNEQFF. The whole variable domain, remainder taken from reference TRBV19 and TRBJ2-1, is DGGITQSPKYLFRKEGQNVTLSCEQNLNHDAMYWYRQDPGQGLRLIYYSQIVNDFQKGDIAEGYSVSREKKESFPLTVTSAQKNPTAFYLCASGGLAYNEQFFGPGTRLTVL.